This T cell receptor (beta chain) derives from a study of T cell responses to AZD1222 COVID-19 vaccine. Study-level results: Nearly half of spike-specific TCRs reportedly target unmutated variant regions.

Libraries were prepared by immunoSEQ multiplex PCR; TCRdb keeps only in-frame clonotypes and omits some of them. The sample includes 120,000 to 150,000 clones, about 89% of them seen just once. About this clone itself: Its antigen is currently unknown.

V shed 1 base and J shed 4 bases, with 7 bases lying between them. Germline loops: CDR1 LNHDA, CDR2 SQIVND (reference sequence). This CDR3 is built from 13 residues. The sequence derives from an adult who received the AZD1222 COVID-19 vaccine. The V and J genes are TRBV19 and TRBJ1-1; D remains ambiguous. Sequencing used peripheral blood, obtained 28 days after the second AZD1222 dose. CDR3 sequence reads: CASSIGGSTEAFF. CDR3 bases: TGTGCCAGTAGTATAGGGGGTTCCACTGAAGCTTTCTTT.